What follows are 19 T cell receptor beta chains derived from one specimen sequenced in a study of T-cell reconstitution after alpha-beta-depleted transplantation in children. The TCRbeta library incorporated unique molecular identifiers. TCRdb reprocessed the PCR reads with MiXCR, giving one entry per CDR3 protein. In the table there are hundreds of thousands of distinct CDR3 sequences, roughly 17% of which are singletons. The sample in question was PBMCs, mostly from graft donor cells, obtained 360 days after TCRalphabeta/CD19-depleted stem cell transplant. All receptors come from a boy younger than two who had a stem cell transplant for Wiskott-Aldrich syndrome, so the T cells may come from the graft donor.

The rearrangement uses TRBV12-3 or TRBV12-4 and TRBJ2-3; possibly TRBD1 for D (6 bases). The CDR3 covers 16 residues. Trimming pared 2 bases from V and 3 bases from J, leaving 15 bases between. The CDR3 region has the DNA TGTGCCAGCAGTTTACCACAGGGTTTGGGGACAGATACGCAGTATTTT. This codes for CASSLPQGLGTDTQYF.

The CDR3 coding sequence is TGTGCCATCAGTGAGTCCCTCTACGAGCAGTACTTC. This translates into CAISESLYEQYF. V and J are TRBV10-3 and TRBJ2-7; no clear D gene. The CDR3 extends over 12 amino acids. The germline V and J ends were trimmed by 0 bases and 3 bases, with 3 bases remaining between them. CDR1 ENHRY and CDR2 SYGVKD come from the germline V gene.

This clonotype was observed a few times. The chain uses TRBV12-3 or TRBV12-4 and TRBJ2-1; 11 bases line up with TRBD2. This CDR3 contains 16 residues. Trimming cost V 3 bases and J 5 bases; bases outside gene matches: 6. CDR3 bases: TGTGCCAGCAGTTTTCCGACTAGCGGGGTTGACAATGAGCAGTTCTTC. Encoded protein: CASSFPTSGVDNEQFF.

The chain recombines TRBV24-1 with TRBJ2-3; 9 bases are a match to TRBD1. In germline, CDR1 is KGHDR, CDR2 SFDVKD. V trimming: 4 bases; J trimming: 14 bases; junction bases outside the gene matches: 12. CDR3 length: 14 amino acids. CDR3 sequence: CATSDWQQGAARYF. CDR3 nucleotides: TGTGCCACCAGTGACTGGCAACAGGGGGCCGCGAGGTATTTT.

This chain uses TRBV24-1 with TRBJ2-5; 15 bases are a match to TRBD2. CDR3 size: 17 residues. V lost 4 bases, J lost 5 bases, and 7 bases stayed unmatched. Germline V CDR1 and CDR2: KGHDR, SFDVKD. CDR3 in DNA: TGTGCCACCAGTGACCTCGGGACTAGCGGGAGGATCGAGACCCAGTACTTC. Protein sequence: CATSDLGTSGRIETQYF.

The genes are TRBV7-9 and TRBJ1-4; possible D gene TRBD1, 6 bases. There are 13 residues in the CDR3. V lost 1 base and J 8 bases, leaving 8 bases between the germline ends. From germline, CDR1 is SEHNR and CDR2 FQNEAQ (reference sequence). This CDR3 is CASSLDTGEKLFF. CDR3 in DNA: TGTGCCAGCAGCTTAGATACAGGGGAAAAACTGTTTTTT. Full variable domain (missing parts from reference TRBV7-9 and TRBJ1-4): DTGVSQNPRHKITKRGQNVTFRCDPISEHNRLYWYRQTLGQGPEFLTYFQNEAQLEKSRLLSDRFSAERPKGSFSTLEIQRTEQGDSAMYLCASSLDTGEKLFFGSGTQLSVL.

The chain links TRBV20-1 to TRBJ2-1; D gene unclear. The CDR3 runs 17 residues. Germline lookup yields CDR1 DFQATT and CDR2 SNEGSKA (reference sequence). Trimming took off 0 bases at V and 5 bases at J, with 20 bases between the two ends. The CDR3 sequence: CSARDDLDVASNNEQFF. CDR3 nucleotide sequence: TGCAGTGCTAGAGATGACTTAGACGTAGCCTCTAACAATGAGCAGTTCTTC.

The V call is TRBV6-2 or TRBV6-3, the J call TRBJ1-6; 7 positions agree with TRBD1. This CDR3 is built from 14 residues. Looked up from germline, CDR1 is MNHEY and CDR2 is SVGEGT. Trimming took 2 bases from V and 8 from J; bases not matched to a gene: 3. This CDR3 reads CASSYGDRYSPLHF. The CDR3 coding sequence is TGTGCCAGCAGTTACGGGGACAGATATTCACCCCTCCACTTT.

This chain uses TRBV7-9 with TRBJ1-6, with D unclear. The V gene lost 1 base and the J gene lost 6 bases, with 4 bases spanning the gap. The CDR3 is made up of 13 amino acids. Looked up from germline, CDR1 is SEHNR and CDR2 is FQNEAQ (reference sequence). For the CDR3, the DNA is TGTGCCAGCAGCTTAGTGTTTAATTCACCCCTCCACTTT. Amino acid sequence: CASSLVFNSPLHF.

The gene calls are TRBV6-2 or TRBV6-3 and TRBJ2-7; D might be TRBD2 (5 bases). V gave up 6 bases and J gave up 0 bases, with 15 bases separating them. Germline V gives CDR1 MNHEY, CDR2 SVGEGT. The CDR3 covers 15 residues. The CDR3 reads CASSRTGGRSYEQYF. The CDR3 region has the DNA TGTGCCAGCAGCAGGACTGGCGGACGCTCCTACGAGCAGTACTTC.

The CDR3 loop reads CASSPLGEGHGGELFF. The CDR3 DNA reads as TGTGCCAGCAGCCCGTTGGGGGAGGGCCATGGCGGGGAGCTGTTTTTT. The chain recombines TRBV7-6 with TRBJ2-2; 7 bases line up with TRBD2. The V and J ends lost 5 bases and 7 bases, in that order; junction bases with no gene match: 13. This CDR3 is built from 16 residues. Looked up from germline, CDR1 is SGHVS and CDR2 is FNYEAQ.

The chain links TRBV27 to TRBJ2-7; 11 bases agree with TRBD1. This CDR3 is 15 amino acids long. The junction had 5 bases not matched to a gene; V was cut back by 5 bases and J by 2 bases. Germline-derived CDR1 and CDR2 are MNHEY and SMNVEV (reference sequence). The CDR3 is CASSVGTGGPYEQYF. The CDR3 coding sequence is TGTGCCAGCAGTGTCGGGACAGGGGGACCCTACGAGCAGTACTTC.

This clonotype was seen a few times. J is TRBJ2-7 and V is TRBV5-5; D is perhaps TRBD1 or TRBD2 (5 bases each). V shed 0 bases and J shed 5 bases, with 21 bases lying between them. This CDR3 is built from 17 residues. Germline CDR1 reads SGHKS; CDR2 reads YYEKEE (reference sequence). CDR3 nucleotides: TGTGCCAGCAGCTTGGCTCCGGGACGCAAGGCAGCGGACGAGCAGTACTTC. Residues: CASSLAPGRKAADEQYF.

In its sample, this clonotype was seen many times. The rearrangement joins TRBV7-9 to TRBJ2-1, with 9 bases fitting TRBD1. The CDR3 length is 15 residues. Germline V CDR1 and CDR2: SEHNR, FQNEAQ (reference sequence). V lost 5 bases to trimming and J lost 6 bases; unmatched junction nucleotides: 8. The CDR3 protein is CASSLRDRVINEQFF. The CDR3 DNA is TGTGCCAGCAGCCTCCGGGACAGGGTAATCAATGAGCAGTTCTTC.

This clonotype was seen more than once but under ten times. The V call is TRBV27, the J call TRBJ1-6, with 10 positions matching TRBD1. Germline V gene lookup returns CDR1 MNHEY and CDR2 SMNVEV (reference sequence). Trimming removed 2 bases from V and 13 bases from J; junction bases left unmatched: 11. This CDR3 has 16 amino acids. In DNA, the CDR3 is TGTGCCAGCAGTTTACGCTCCGGGACAGGGGAACGGCCCCTCCACTTT. This translates into CASSLRSGTGERPLHF.

V usage is TRBV6-1 and J usage is TRBJ2-2; D might be TRBD2 (5 bases). The germline gives CDR1 MNHNS, CDR2 SASEGT. Trimming shortened V by 6 bases and J by 6 bases, and 11 bases separated the two germline ends. The CDR3 is made up of 13 amino acids. The DNA of the CDR3 is TGTGCCAGCAGCCGTCGCGGGCCCGGGGAGCTGTTTTTT. Protein: CASSRRGPGELFF.

The chain is built from TRBV9 and TRBJ2-3, with 8 bases matching TRBD2. The ends lost 3 bases at V and 0 bases at J; junction bases unmatched: 21. Germline V gene sequence: CDR1 SGDLS, CDR2 YYNGEE. This CDR3 has 21 residues. The CDR3 spells CASSASGRRENWASSTDTQYF. The CDR3, as DNA: TGTGCCAGCAGCGCCAGCGGGAGAAGGGAGAATTGGGCTAGTAGCACAGATACGCAGTATTTT.

V usage is TRBV9 and J usage is TRBJ2-6; no clear D. This CDR3 is 16 amino acids long. CDR1 and CDR2 (germline): SGDLS, YYNGEE. The V end was cut by 0 bases, the J end by 0 bases, with 7 bases between. The CDR3 bases are TGTGCCAGCAGCGTAGGTAACCTCTCTGGGGCCAACGTCCTGACTTTC. This encodes CASSVGNLSGANVLTF.

This clonotype was seen a few times. V gene TRBV4-2 combines with J gene TRBJ2-6; 7 nucleotides line up with TRBD1. This CDR3 has 22 amino acids. V gave up 1 base and J gave up 1 base; unmatched junction bases: 19. The V gene's germline CDR1 is LGHNA and CDR2 YNFKEQ. CDR3: CASSQGGIDRELIISGANVLTF. The CDR3 DNA is TGTGCCAGCAGCCAAGGCGGAATAGACAGGGAGTTGATCATATCTGGGGCCAACGTCCTGACTTTC.